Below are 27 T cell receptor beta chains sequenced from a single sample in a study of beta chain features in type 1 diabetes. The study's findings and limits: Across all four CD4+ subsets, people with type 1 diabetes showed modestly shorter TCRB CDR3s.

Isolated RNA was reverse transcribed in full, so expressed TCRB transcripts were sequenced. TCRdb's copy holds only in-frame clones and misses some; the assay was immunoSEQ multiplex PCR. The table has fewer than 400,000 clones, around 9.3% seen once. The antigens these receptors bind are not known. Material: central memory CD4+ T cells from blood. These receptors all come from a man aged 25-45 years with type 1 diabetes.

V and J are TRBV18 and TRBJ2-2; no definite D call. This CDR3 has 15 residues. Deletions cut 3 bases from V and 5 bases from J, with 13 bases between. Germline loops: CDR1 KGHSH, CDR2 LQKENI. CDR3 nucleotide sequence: TGTGCCAGCTCACCGCAGACAACAAAGACCGGGGAGCTGTTTTTT. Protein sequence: CASSPQTTKTGELFF.

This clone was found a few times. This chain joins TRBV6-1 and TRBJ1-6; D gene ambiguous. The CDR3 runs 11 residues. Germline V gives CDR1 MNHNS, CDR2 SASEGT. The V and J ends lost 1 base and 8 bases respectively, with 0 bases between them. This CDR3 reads CASSEDSPLHF. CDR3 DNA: TGTGCCAGCAGTGAAGATTCACCCCTCCACTTT.

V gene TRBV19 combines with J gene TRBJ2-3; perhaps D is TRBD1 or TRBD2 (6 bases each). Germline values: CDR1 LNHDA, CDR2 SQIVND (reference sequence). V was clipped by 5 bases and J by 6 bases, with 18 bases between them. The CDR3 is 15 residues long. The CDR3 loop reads CASSDGGRISDTQYF. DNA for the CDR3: TGTGCCAGTAGTGATGGGGGGCGCATATCCGATACGCAGTATTTT.

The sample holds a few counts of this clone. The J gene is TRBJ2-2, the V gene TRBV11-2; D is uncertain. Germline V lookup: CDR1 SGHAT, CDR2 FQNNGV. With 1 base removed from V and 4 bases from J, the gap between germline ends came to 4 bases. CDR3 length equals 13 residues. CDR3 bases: TGTGCCAGCAGCTTAGTTCTCACCGGGGAGCTGTTTTTT. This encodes CASSLVLTGELFF.

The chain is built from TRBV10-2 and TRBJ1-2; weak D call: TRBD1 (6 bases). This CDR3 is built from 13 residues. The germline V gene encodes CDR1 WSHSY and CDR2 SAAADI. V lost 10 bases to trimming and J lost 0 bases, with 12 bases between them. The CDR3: CATSDSANYGYTF. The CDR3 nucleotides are TGCGCCACCTCGGACAGCGCTAACTATGGCTACACCTTC.

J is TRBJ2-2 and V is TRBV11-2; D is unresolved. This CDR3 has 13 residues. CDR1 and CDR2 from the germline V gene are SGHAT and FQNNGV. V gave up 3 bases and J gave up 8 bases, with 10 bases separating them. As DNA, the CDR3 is TGTGCCAGCAGCTTCTCCGGACGGGGGGAGCTGTTTTTT. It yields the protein CASSFSGRGELFF.

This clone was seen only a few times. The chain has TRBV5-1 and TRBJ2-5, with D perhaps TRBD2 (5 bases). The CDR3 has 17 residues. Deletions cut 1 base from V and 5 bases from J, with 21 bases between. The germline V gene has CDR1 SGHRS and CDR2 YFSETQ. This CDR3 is CASSLWASPTARETQYF. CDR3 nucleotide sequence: TGCGCCAGCAGCTTGTGGGCTAGCCCTACGGCCCGGGAGACCCAGTACTTC.

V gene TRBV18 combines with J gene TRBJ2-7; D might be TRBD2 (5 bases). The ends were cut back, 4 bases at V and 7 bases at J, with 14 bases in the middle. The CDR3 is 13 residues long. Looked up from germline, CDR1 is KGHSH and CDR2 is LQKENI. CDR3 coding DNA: TGTGCCAGCTCACTCTCAATAGCGAGAGAGCAGTACTTC. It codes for CASSLSIAREQYF.

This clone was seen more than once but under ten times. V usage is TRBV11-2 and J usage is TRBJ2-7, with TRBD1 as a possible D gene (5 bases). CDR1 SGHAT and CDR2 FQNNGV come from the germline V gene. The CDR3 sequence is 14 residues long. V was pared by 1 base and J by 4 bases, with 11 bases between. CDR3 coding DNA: TGTGCCAGCAGCTTAGTAGAGGACATTTACGAGCAGTACTTC. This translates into CASSLVEDIYEQYF.

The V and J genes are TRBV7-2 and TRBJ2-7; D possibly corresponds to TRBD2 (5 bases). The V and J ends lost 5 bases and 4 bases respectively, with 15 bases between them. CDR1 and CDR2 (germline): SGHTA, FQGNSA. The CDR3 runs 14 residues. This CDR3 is CASSLARVAYEQYF. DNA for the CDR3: TGTGCCAGCAGCCTTGCGAGGGTTGCGTACGAGCAGTACTTC.

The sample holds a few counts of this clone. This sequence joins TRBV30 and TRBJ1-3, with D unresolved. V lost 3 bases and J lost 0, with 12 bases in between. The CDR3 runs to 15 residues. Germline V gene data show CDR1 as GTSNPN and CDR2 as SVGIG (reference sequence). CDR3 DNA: TGTGCCTGGAGCCCCACCTCTAACTCTGGAAACACCATATATTTT. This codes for CAWSPTSNSGNTIYF.

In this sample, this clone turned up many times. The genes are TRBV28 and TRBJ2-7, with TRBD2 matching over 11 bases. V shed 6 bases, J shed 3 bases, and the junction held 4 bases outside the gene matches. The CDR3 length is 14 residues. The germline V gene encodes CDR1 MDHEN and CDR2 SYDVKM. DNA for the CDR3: TGTGCCAGCAGCGAGGGGACTAGCGGCTACGAGCAGTACTTC. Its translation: CASSEGTSGYEQYF.

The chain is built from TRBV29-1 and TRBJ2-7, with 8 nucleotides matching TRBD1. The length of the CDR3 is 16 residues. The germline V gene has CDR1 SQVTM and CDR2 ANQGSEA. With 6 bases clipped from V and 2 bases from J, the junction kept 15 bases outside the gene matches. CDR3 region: CSVTNIRDRRPYEQYF. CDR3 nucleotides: TGCAGCGTGACTAACATCCGGGACAGGAGACCCTACGAGCAGTACTTC.

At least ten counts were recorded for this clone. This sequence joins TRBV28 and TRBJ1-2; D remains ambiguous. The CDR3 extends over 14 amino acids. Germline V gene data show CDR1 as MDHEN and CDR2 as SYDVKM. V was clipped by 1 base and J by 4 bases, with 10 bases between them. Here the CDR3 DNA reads TGTGCCAGCAGTTTATTAATGTCCGCCTATGGCTACACCTTC. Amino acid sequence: CASSLLMSAYGYTF.

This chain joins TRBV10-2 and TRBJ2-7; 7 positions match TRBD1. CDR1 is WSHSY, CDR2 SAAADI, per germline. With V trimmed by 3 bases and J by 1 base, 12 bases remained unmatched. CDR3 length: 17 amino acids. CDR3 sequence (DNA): TGCGCCAGCAGTGATTTAGGACAGGTCAGGAGTTCCTACGAGCAGTACTTC. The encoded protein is CASSDLGQVRSSYEQYF.

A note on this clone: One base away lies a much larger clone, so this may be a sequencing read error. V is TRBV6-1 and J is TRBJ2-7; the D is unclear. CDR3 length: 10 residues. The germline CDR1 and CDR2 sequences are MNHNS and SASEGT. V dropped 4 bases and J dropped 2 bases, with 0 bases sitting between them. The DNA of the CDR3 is TGTGCCAGCAGTGCCTACGAGCAGTACTTC. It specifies CASSAYEQYF.

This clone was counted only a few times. The CDR3: CASSLTADTQYF. The CDR3 DNA sequence: TGCGCCAGCAGCTTGACGGCAGATACGCAGTATTTT. This sequence joins TRBV5-1 and TRBJ2-3, with unresolved D. The CDR3 is 12 residues long. V was pared by 1 base and J by 4 bases, with 4 bases between. The V gene's germline CDR1 is SGHRS and CDR2 YFSETQ.

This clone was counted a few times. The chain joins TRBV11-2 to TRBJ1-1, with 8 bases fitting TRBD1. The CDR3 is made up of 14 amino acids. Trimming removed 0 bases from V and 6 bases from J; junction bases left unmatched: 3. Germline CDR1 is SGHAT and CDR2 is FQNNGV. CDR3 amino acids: CASSLDGTGAEAFF. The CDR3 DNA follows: TGTGCCAGCAGCTTAGACGGGACAGGAGCTGAAGCTTTCTTT. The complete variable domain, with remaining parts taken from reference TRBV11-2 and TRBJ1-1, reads EAGVAQSPRYKIIEKRQSVAFWCNPISGHATLYWYQQILGQGPKLLIQFQNNGVVDDSQLPKDRFSAERLKGVDSTLKIQPAKLEDSAVYLCASSLDGTGAEAFFGQGTRLTVV.

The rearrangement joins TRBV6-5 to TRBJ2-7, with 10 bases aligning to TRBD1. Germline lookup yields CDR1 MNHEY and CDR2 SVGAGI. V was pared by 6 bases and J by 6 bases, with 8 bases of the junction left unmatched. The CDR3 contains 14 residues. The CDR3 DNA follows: TGTGCCAGCAGCATAAGGGACAGGGGAGGCGAGCAGTACTTC. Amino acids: CASSIRDRGGEQYF.

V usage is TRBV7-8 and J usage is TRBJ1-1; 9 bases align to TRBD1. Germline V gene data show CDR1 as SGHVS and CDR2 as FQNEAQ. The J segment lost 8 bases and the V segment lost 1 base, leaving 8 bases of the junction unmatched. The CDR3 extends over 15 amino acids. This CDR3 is CASSLGEDRGEEAFF. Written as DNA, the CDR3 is TGTGCCAGCAGCTTAGGTGAAGACAGGGGGGAAGAAGCTTTCTTT.

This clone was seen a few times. The CDR3 here is CASSIETRQPQHF. The CDR3, as DNA: TGTGCCAGTAGTATAGAGACGAGACAGCCCCAGCATTTT. This rearrangement joins TRBV19 to TRBJ1-5; no reliable D call. Germline CDR1 LNHDA, CDR2 SQIVND (reference sequence). V dropped 0 bases and J dropped 7 bases, with 7 bases sitting between them. CDR3 size: 13 residues. The full variable domain, in which reference TRBV19 and TRBJ1-5 provide the parts outside the CDR3, is DGGITQSPKYLFRKEGQNVTLSCEQNLNHDAMYWYRQDPGQGLRLIYYSQIVNDFQKGDIAEGYSVSREKKESFPLTVTSAQKNPTAFYLCASSIETRQPQHFGDGTRLSIL.

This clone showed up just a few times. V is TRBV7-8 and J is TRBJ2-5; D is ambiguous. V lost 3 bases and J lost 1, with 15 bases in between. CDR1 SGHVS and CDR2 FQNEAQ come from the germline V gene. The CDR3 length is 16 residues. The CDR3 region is CASSFLDSFFQETQYF. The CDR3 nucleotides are TGTGCCAGCAGCTTTCTTGACTCTTTTTTCCAAGAGACCCAGTACTTC.

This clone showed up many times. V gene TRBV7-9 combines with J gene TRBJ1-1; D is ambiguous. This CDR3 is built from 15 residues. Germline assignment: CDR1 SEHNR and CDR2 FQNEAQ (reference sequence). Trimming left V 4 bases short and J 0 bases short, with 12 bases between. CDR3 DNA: TGTGCCAGCAGCTCCTTCCGGCCTATGAACACTGAAGCTTTCTTT. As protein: CASSSFRPMNTEAFF.

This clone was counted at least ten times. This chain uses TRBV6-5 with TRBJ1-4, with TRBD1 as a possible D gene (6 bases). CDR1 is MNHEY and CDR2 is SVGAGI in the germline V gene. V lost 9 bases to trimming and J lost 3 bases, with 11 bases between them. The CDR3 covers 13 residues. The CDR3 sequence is CARRQEPNEKLFF. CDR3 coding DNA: TGTGCCAGGAGACAGGAACCTAATGAAAAACTGTTTTTT.

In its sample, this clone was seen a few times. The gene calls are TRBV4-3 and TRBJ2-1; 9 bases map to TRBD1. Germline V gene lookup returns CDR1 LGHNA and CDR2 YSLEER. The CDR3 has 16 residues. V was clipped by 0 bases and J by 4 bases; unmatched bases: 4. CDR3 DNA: TGCGCCAGCAGCCAAGAATCGGGACAGGGATACAATGAGCAGTTCTTC. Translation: CASSQESGQGYNEQFF.

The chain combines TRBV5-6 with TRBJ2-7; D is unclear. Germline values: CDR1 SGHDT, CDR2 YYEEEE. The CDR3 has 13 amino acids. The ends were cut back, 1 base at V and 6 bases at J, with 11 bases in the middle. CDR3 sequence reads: CASSLYEGSEQYF. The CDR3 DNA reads TGTGCCAGCAGCTTGTATGAAGGATCCGAGCAGTACTTC.

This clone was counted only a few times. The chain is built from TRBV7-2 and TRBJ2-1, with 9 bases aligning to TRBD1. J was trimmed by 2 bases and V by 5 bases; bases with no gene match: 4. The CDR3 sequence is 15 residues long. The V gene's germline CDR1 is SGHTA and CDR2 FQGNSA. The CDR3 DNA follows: TGTGCCAGCAGCACACAGGGGGCCCCCTACAATGAGCAGTTCTTC. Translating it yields CASSTQGAPYNEQFF.